The sequence of this TCR beta chain was determined in a study of naive and memory T cell subsets. Two oligonucleotides, mixed equimolar, formed the beta constant-region primer covering TRBC1 and TRBC2. The cDNA 3' end received a ligated single-stranded oligonucleotide carrying the SP2 primer and a 12-nucleotide UMI. TCRdb re-called the UMI-ligation and nested PCR reads through MiXCR, storing one row per CDR3 protein. Of about 90,000 distinct CDR3 sequences listed, roughly 7% are singletons. CDR1 and CDR2 (germline): MNHEY, SVGEGT. CDR3 length: 17 residues. J gave up 0 bases and V 10 bases, and 17 bases lay outside the gene matches.

Source material: central memory CD4+ T cells from blood. This chain joins TRBV6-2 or TRBV6-3 and TRBJ2-7; the match to TRBD2 covers 8 bases. The clonotype was recovered from a human donor in good health. The CDR3 nucleotides are TGTGCCACCCACTCAATCAGACTAGCGCCGATCTCCTACGAGCAGTACTTC. Translation gives CATHSIRLAPISYEQYF.